The T cell receptor (beta chain) described here comes from a study of cytomegalovirus exposure and HLA in healthy donors. The CDR3 covers 14 residues. Germline-derived CDR1 and CDR2 are KGHSH and LQKENI. With 0 bases removed from V and 0 bases from J, the gap between germline ends came to 4 bases. A multiplex PCR was run with 60 Vbeta primers and 13 Jbeta primers. Measured with immunoSEQ multiplex PCR; TCRdb has only the in-frame clones, and not every one. The data show about 140,000 clones, roughly 76% seen once. The sample taken for sequencing was PBMCs. This clonotype was sampled from a woman in her 40s in good health and CMV-seronegative. The chain recombines TRBV18 with TRBJ2-3; unclear D gene. The CDR3 loop is CASSPPQSTDTQYF. The CDR3 nucleotides read TGTGCCAGCTCACCACCGCAGAGCACAGATACGCAGTATTTT.